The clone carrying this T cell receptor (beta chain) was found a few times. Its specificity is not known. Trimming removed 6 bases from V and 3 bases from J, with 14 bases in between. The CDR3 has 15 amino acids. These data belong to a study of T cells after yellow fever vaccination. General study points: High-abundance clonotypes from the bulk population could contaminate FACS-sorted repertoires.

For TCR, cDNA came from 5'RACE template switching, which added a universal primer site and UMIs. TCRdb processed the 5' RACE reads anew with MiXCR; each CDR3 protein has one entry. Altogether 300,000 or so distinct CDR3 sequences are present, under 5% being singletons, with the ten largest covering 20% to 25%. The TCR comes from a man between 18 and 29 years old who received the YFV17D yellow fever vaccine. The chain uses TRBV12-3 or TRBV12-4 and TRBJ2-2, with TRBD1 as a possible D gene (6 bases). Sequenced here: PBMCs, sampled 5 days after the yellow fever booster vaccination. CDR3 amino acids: CASRPAGEYTGELFF. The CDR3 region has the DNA TGTGCCAGCAGGCCCGCAGGGGAGTACACCGGGGAGCTGTTTTTT.